The T cell receptor (beta chain) described here comes from a study of T cell responses to AZD1222 COVID-19 vaccine. Some clones are missing from TCRdb's copy, which holds only in-frame ones; the method was immunoSEQ multiplex PCR. The repertoire holds 180,000 or so clones, with approximately 94% as singletons. As to this clone: The antigen remains undetermined.

Notes on the study in general: Unmutated regions of variants are reportedly targeted by nearly half of spike-specific TCRs. Females outnumbered males among donors, who were mostly white British; clonal diversity was possibly underestimated.

The CDR3 extends over 14 amino acids. The germline gives CDR1 LGHDT, CDR2 YNNKEL (reference sequence). The V gene lost 2 bases and the J gene lost 1 base, with 8 bases spanning the gap. The chain carries TRBV3-1 (or the pseudogene TRBV3-2) and TRBJ1-2; D is uncertain. The receptor's source is an adult in good health. The source material was peripheral blood, sampled on day 0 of AZD1222 vaccination. CDR3 sequence reads: CASSQKGLNYGYTF. Written as DNA, the CDR3 is TGTGCCAGCAGCCAAAAGGGTCTTAACTATGGCTACACCTTC.